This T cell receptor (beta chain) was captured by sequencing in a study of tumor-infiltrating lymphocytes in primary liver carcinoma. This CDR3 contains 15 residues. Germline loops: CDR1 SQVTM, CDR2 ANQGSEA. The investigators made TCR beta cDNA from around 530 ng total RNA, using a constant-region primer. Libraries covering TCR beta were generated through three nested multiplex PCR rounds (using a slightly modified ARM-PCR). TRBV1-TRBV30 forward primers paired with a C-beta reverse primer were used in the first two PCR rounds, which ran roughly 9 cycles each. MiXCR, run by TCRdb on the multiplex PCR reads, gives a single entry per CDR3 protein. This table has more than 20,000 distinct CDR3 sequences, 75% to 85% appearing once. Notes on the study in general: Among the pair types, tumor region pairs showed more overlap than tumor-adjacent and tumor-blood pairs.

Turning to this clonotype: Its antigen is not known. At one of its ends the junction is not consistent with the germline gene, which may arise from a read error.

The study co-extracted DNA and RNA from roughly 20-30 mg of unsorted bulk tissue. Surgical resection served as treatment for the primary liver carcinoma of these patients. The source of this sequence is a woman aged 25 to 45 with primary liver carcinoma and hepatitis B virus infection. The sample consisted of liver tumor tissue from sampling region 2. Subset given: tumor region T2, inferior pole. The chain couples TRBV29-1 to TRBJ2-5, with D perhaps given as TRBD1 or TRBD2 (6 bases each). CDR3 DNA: TGCAACGTTGAAACCGGAAGGGGGGTGAGGGAGACCCAATACTTC. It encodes CNVETGRGVRETQYF.